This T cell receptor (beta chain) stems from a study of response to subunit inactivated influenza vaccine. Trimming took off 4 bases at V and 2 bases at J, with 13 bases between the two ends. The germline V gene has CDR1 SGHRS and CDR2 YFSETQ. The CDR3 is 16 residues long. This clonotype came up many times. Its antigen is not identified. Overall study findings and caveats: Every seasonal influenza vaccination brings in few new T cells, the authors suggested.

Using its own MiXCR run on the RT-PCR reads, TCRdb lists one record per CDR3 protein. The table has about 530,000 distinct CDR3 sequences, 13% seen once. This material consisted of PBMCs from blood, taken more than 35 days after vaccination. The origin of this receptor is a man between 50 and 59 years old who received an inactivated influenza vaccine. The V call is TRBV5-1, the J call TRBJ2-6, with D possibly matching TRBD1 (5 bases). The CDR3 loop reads CASSRDQGPGANVLTF. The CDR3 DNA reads TGCGCCAGCAGCAGAGACCAGGGCCCTGGGGCCAACGTCCTGACTTTC.